There are a few counts of the clone carrying this T cell receptor beta chain. Trimming shortened V by 0 bases and J by 9 bases, and 19 bases separated the two germline ends. The germline gives CDR1 SGHRS, CDR2 YFSETQ. The CDR3 has 15 residues. The data derive from a study of CD8 T cells in Susac syndrome. Study-wide background: Roughly 6 sequenced Susac syndrome patients had clinically active disease, while roughly 8 were in remission. Patients with Susac syndrome were therapy-naive, on corticosteroids, or on intravenous immunoglobulin alone at blood draw.

TEMRA cells were enriched by FACS, and CD4+ and CD8+ T cells were negatively isolated. An amount of RNA that ranged from roughly 0.45 to 1 ug was reverse transcribed with random hexamers. It was immunoSEQ multiplex PCR that amplified TCR beta CDR3 across 54 Vbeta and 13 Jbeta. In TCRdb, the immunoSEQ multiplex PCR reads were re-called with MiXCR into one record per CDR3 protein. The data show approximately 190,000 distinct CDR3 sequences, with 75% to 95% seen just once and about 0.09% held by the top ten. The sequenced sample was CD4+ T cells from PBMCs. This chain connects TRBV5-1 to TRBJ2-7; D is possibly TRBD2 (5 bases). This clonotype originated in a human donor with Susac syndrome. The CDR3 DNA reads as TGCGCCAGCAGCTTGGCCAGCGGCCGTGCGGTTGGGCAGTACTTC. Translated: CASSLASGRAVGQYF.